The T cell receptor beta chain described here comes from a study of radiotherapy plus CTLA-4 blockade in lung cancer. Study-level information: Among enrolled patients, approximately 18% responded and roughly 31% achieved disease control.

The germline V and J ends were trimmed by 7 bases and 2 bases, with 11 bases remaining between them. Germline CDR1 reads MDHEN; CDR2 reads SYDVKM. The CDR3 covers 13 residues. As to this clone: What it binds is unknown.

Points from the study as a whole: Researchers report tumor-derived TCR clones expanding in blood after radiotherapy plus ipilimumab. Early blood T cell clone dynamics, with interferon-beta, were reported to best predict response.

Sequencing used immunoSEQ multiplex PCR; TCRdb keeps in-frame clones, though not all of them. The sample consists of about 110,000 clones, more than 75% of them appearing once. Enrolled patients, whose metastatic non-small-cell lung cancer was chemo-refractory, received focal radiation plus CTLA-4 blockade with ipilimumab. The receptor was derived from a human donor with non-small cell lung cancer that progressed on radiotherapy plus ipilimumab. Some clones in this sample may be carry-over from other donors' samples. The specimen was peripheral blood, collected from a patient treated with radiotherapy plus ipilimumab. This chain links TRBV28 with TRBJ1-1, with D tentatively TRBD1 (6 bases). Here the CDR3 reads CASKTGQNTEAFF. The CDR3 DNA sequence: TGTGCCAGCAAAACAGGGCAAAACACTGAAGCTTTCTTT.